Sequencing of this T cell receptor (beta chain) was carried out in a study of T-cell memory formation after mild COVID-19. Overall study results and limits: Largely, contracting CD4+ clones fell within CM and EM, and contracting CD8+ clones within EMRA.

Ten or more counts support this clonotype. The antigen remains unidentified. TCRdb reanalysed the 5' RACE reads using MiXCR and keeps one entry per CDR3 protein. The data contain 450,000 to 650,000 distinct CDR3 sequences, roughly 20% of them seen just once; the ten biggest clones take up roughly 8.1%. The germline gives CDR1 MNHEY, CDR2 SVGEGT. Trimming stripped 4 bases from V and 0 bases from J, with 13 bases between. The CDR3 is 15 amino acids. This clonotype was sampled from an adult woman who had mild COVID-19 (a few samples of this study predate the infection). Cell type and time point are not known. Sequencing input: PBMCs or a T cell subset sorted from them (not recorded which). The chain uses TRBV6-2 or TRBV6-3 and TRBJ2-7; either TRBD1 or TRBD2 may supply D (5 bases each). CDR3 sequence: CASSWDERSSYEQYF. The CDR3 DNA sequence: TGTGCCAGCAGTTGGGACGAAAGGAGCTCCTACGAGCAGTACTTC.